This entry describes one T cell receptor beta chain. Its matching antigen is unknown. Researchers ran the PCR with 60 Vbeta and 13 Jbeta primers. TCRdb keeps only in-frame clones here, not all; method: immunoSEQ multiplex PCR. The table shows approximately 160,000 clones, with approximately 86% occurring only once. These data originate in a study of cytomegalovirus exposure and HLA in healthy donors. On the study more broadly: Genotyping showed about 80% of 350 to 400 donors falling in the Caucasian-associated ancestry cluster. Study-level findings and limits: Exclusion as indistinguishable affected some V segments, including TRBV6-2 and TRBV6-3. Later on, a genetic analysis was performed. It linked a missense variant in DCLRE1C with V- and J-gene trimming of TCR beta. Reported results showed that the classifier diagnosed cytomegalovirus status with high specificity and sensitivity.

Per germline, CDR1 LNHDA and CDR2 SQIVND (reference sequence). V shed 6 bases, J shed 4 bases, and the junction held 4 bases outside the gene matches. CDR3 length: 15 amino acids. The TCR comes from a male donor in good health and CMV-seronegative. The rearrangement links TRBV19 to TRBJ1-5; TRBD1 matches 12 bases. Sequenced material: PBMCs. This CDR3 reads CASSRDRGRNQPQHF. DNA for the CDR3: TGTGCCAGTAGCCGGGACAGGGGGCGAAATCAGCCCCAGCATTTT.